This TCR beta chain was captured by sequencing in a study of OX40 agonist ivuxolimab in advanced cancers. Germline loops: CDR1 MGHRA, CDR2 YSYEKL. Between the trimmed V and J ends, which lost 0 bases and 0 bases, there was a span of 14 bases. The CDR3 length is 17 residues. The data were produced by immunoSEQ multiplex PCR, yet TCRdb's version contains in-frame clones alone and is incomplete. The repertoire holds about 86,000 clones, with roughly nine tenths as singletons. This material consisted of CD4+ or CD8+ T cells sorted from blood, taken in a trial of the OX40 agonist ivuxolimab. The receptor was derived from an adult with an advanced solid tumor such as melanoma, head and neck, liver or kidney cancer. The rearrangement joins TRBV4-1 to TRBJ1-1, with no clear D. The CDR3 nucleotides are TGCGCCAGCAGCCAAGATAGGCCAGCGAGTTTGAACACTGAAGCTTTCTTT. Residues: CASSQDRPASLNTEAFF.